These 26 T cell receptor beta chains were sequenced from one sample in a study of control samples from healthy donors and cancer patients. Sequencing was performed with immunoSEQ multiplex PCR; in TCRdb, only in-frame clones are kept and a portion is missing. The data hold fewer than 85,000 clones, with about 94% observed a single time. What was sequenced was blood. All receptors come from a woman aged 25 to 39 in good health.

CDR3 protein: CSVDETGRMNTEAFF. In DNA, the CDR3 is TGCAGCGTTGACGAGACAGGGAGGATGAACACTGAAGCTTTCTTT. V usage is TRBV29-1 and J usage is TRBJ1-1; 7 bases agree with TRBD1. With V trimmed by 3 bases and J by 0 bases, 7 bases remained unmatched. CDR1 is SQVTM, CDR2 ANQGSEA, per germline. The CDR3 has 15 residues. Full variable domain (rest looked up from reference TRBV29-1 and TRBJ1-1): SAVISQKPSRDICQRGTSLTIQCQVDSQVTMMFWYRQQPGQSLTLIATANQGSEATYESGFVIDKFPISRPNLTFSTLTVSNMSPEDSSIYLCSVDETGRMNTEAFFGQGTRLTVV.

CDR3 sequence reads: CASRQETQYF. DNA of the CDR3: TGTGCCAGCAGGCAAGAGACCCAGTACTTC. V usage is TRBV28 and J usage is TRBJ2-5; D not resolved. CDR3 size: 10 residues. CDR1 MDHEN and CDR2 SYDVKM come from the germline V gene. The ends were cut back, 6 bases at V and 2 bases at J, with 1 base in the middle.

This clone was seen just once. The chain employs TRBV7-8 and TRBJ1-6, with D unclear. This CDR3 contains 14 residues. Germline V gene sequence: CDR1 SGHVS, CDR2 FQNEAQ. V lost 1 base, J lost 7 bases, and 8 bases lay in between. The CDR3, as DNA: TGTGCCAGCAGCTTAGGATGGATCAATTCACCCCTCCACTTT. Translating gives CASSLGWINSPLHF.

The chain employs TRBV30 and TRBJ1-6; D gene uncertain. Germline V gene lookup returns CDR1 GTSNPN and CDR2 SVGIG (reference sequence). Trimming removed 0 bases from V and 8 bases from J, with 11 bases in between. This CDR3 has 14 amino acids. CDR3: CAWSVLRGDSPLHF. For the CDR3, the DNA is TGTGCCTGGAGTGTACTCCGCGGGGATTCACCCCTCCACTTT.

The chain uses TRBV7-8 and TRBJ1-3; D gene uncertain. V was cut by 1 base and J by 7 bases, with 8 bases left in between. Germline-derived CDR1 and CDR2 are SGHVS and FQNEAQ. This CDR3 is 13 amino acids long. CDR3 in amino acids: CASSLGFRNTIYF. The CDR3 region has the DNA TGTGCCAGCAGCTTAGGCTTCAGGAACACCATATATTTT.

V gene TRBV3-1 (or the pseudogene TRBV3-2) combines with J gene TRBJ1-1; D not certain. Germline CDR1 and CDR2: LGHDT and YNNKEL (reference sequence). V was clipped by 5 bases and J by 0 bases, with 4 bases between them. This CDR3 spans 12 amino acids. The CDR3 coding sequence is TGTGCCAGCAGCGTAATGAACACTGAAGCTTTCTTT. Protein: CASSVMNTEAFF.

This chain connects TRBV2 to TRBJ2-2; D is unclear. Germline CDR1 SNHLY, CDR2 FYNNEI. Deletions cut 2 bases from V and 6 bases from J, with 10 bases between. The CDR3 sequence is 14 residues long. The CDR3: CASSEYAHAGELFF. CDR3 bases: TGTGCCAGCAGTGAATATGCACACGCCGGGGAGCTGTTTTTT. Full variable domain (outside the CDR3, taken from reference TRBV2 and TRBJ2-2): EPEVTQTPSHQVTQMGQEVILRCVPISNHLYFYWYRQILGQKVEFLVSFYNNEISEKSEIFDDQFSVERPDGSNFTLKIRSTKLEDSAMYFCASSEYAHAGELFFGEGSRLTVL.

This rearrangement joins TRBV7-3 to TRBJ1-2; D is unresolved. Germline V lookup: CDR1 SGHTA, CDR2 FQGTGA. The V end was cut by 2 bases, the J end by 1 base, with 23 bases between. This CDR3 is built from 19 residues. The CDR3: CASSLGGKEPAEVNYGYTF. CDR3 nucleotides: TGTGCCAGCAGCTTAGGTGGTAAGGAGCCAGCCGAAGTTAACTATGGCTACACCTTC.

The chain links TRBV12-3 or TRBV12-4 to TRBJ2-3, with D unclear. The CDR3 totals 12 residues. V lost 1 base, J lost 5 bases, and 4 bases lay in between. In DNA form, the CDR3 reads TGTGCCAGCAGTTTAGAGGAAGATACGCAGTATTTT. Translating it yields CASSLEEDTQYF.

The chain uses TRBV3-1 (or the pseudogene TRBV3-2) and TRBJ1-3; TRBD1 aligns across 7 bases. CDR1 is LGHDT and CDR2 is YNNKEL in the germline V gene (reference sequence). The CDR3 covers 14 residues. V shed 6 bases, J shed 4 bases, and the junction held 6 bases outside the gene matches. The CDR3 DNA sequence: TGTGCCAGCAGTCCAAGGGACAGAGGAAACACCATATATTTT. It encodes CASSPRDRGNTIYF.

The chain has TRBV24-1 and TRBJ1-2; D remains unclear. The CDR3 runs 11 residues. The germline V gene has CDR1 KGHDR and CDR2 SFDVKD. V lost 4 bases and J lost 7, with 6 bases in between. The CDR3 DNA reads as TGTGCCACCAGTGACGCGGTTGGCTACACCTTC. Encoded protein: CATSDAVGYTF.

The chain links TRBV3-1 (or the pseudogene TRBV3-2) to TRBJ2-5; unclear D gene. In germline, CDR1 is LGHDT, CDR2 YNNKEL (reference sequence). The CDR3 covers 14 residues. Trimming took off 1 base at V and 7 bases at J, with 13 bases between the two ends. Here the CDR3 reads CASSQGSSLGTQYF. CDR3 nucleotide sequence: TGTGCCAGCAGCCAAGGGTCTAGTTTGGGGACCCAGTACTTC.

CDR3 amino acids: CASSAQGALEKLFF. The CDR3 DNA sequence: TGTGCCAGCAGCGCTCAGGGGGCGTTGGAAAAACTGTTTTTT. This chain links TRBV5-6 with TRBJ1-4, with TRBD1 matching 8 bases. The CDR3 length is 14 residues. Germline CDR1 SGHDT, CDR2 YYEEEE. V was pared by 4 bases and J by 8 bases, with 7 bases of the junction left unmatched.

This clone came up once. This rearrangement joins TRBV3-1 (or the pseudogene TRBV3-2) to TRBJ2-5, with D possibly called TRBD1 or TRBD2 (5 bases each). The CDR3 consists of 15 residues. V was shortened by 0 bases and J by 2 bases, with 10 bases between the two germline ends. Germline V gene sequence: CDR1 LGHDT, CDR2 YNNKEL (reference sequence). CDR3 coding DNA: TGTGCCAGCAGCCAAGATTGGGACGGACAAGAGACCCAGTACTTC. Its translation is CASSQDWDGQETQYF.

The rearrangement uses TRBV2 and TRBJ2-1; 10 nucleotides match TRBD2. Losses at the gene ends were 9 bases for V and 8 bases for J; bases not matched to a gene: 10. Germline CDR1 is SNHLY and CDR2 is FYNNEI. The CDR3 is 14 residues long. CDR3 in amino acids: CASEGGLAIDEQFF. For the CDR3, the DNA is TGTGCCAGTGAGGGGGGACTAGCGATCGATGAGCAGTTCTTC.

The chain joins TRBV19 to TRBJ2-3; 8 nucleotides line up with TRBD1. The length of the CDR3 is 15 residues. Trimming took 7 bases from V and 0 from J; bases not matched to a gene: 6. From germline, CDR1 is LNHDA and CDR2 SQIVND (reference sequence). The CDR3 loop is CASMLGTGSTDTQYF. For the CDR3, the DNA is TGTGCCAGTATGTTGGGGACAGGAAGCACAGATACGCAGTATTTT.

The CDR3 reads CASRLQGALNGYTF. DNA of the CDR3: TGTGCCAGCAGACTCCAGGGTGCGCTTAATGGCTACACCTTC. J is TRBJ1-2 and V is TRBV27, with TRBD1 as a possible D gene (5 bases). This CDR3 comprises 14 residues. The V gene's germline CDR1 is MNHEY and CDR2 SMNVEV (reference sequence). Trimming took 6 bases from V and 6 from J, leaving 17 bases between them.

This chain connects TRBV3-1 (or the pseudogene TRBV3-2) to TRBJ1-1; tentative D call: TRBD1 (6 bases). The V and J ends lost 5 bases and 7 bases respectively, with 14 bases between them. Germline-derived CDR1 and CDR2 are LGHDT and YNNKEL (reference sequence). CDR3 size: 13 residues. The CDR3 here is CASSLLTGHEAFF. In nucleotides, the CDR3 is TGTGCCAGCAGCTTGCTAACGGGACATGAAGCTTTCTTT.

The chain couples TRBV2 to TRBJ2-2, with 7 bases lining up with TRBD2. From germline, CDR1 is SNHLY and CDR2 FYNNEI. The CDR3 consists of 15 residues. With V trimmed by 7 bases and J by 6 bases, 11 bases remained unmatched. The CDR3 DNA follows: TGTGCCAGCACTAGACTAGCTAGCGGCGCCGGGGAGCTGTTTTTT. Protein: CASTRLASGAGELFF.

This clone occurred once. This sequence joins TRBV28 and TRBJ1-5; no definite D call. CDR3 length: 13 residues. V was pared by 4 bases and J by 5 bases, with 9 bases between. Germline-derived CDR1 and CDR2 are MDHEN and SYDVKM. The DNA of the CDR3 is TGTGCCAGCAGTTGGGAATCCGATCAGCCCCAGCATTTT. It encodes CASSWESDQPQHF.

The chain recombines TRBV2 with TRBJ1-6, with 7 bases identical to TRBD1. The germline V gene encodes CDR1 SNHLY and CDR2 FYNNEI. Trimming removed 6 bases from V and 8 bases from J; junction bases left unmatched: 7. The CDR3 extends over 14 amino acids. The chain's CDR3 is CASRPGTDDSPLHF. The CDR3 nucleotides read TGTGCCAGCAGGCCCGGGACAGACGATTCACCCCTCCACTTT.

The chain combines TRBV10-3 with TRBJ1-5; 10 bases match TRBD1. Germline-derived CDR1 and CDR2 are ENHRY and SYGVKD. V trimming: 6 bases; J trimming: 5 bases; junction bases outside the gene matches: 4. The CDR3 covers 14 residues. CDR3 in DNA: TGTGCCATCAGATCAGACAGGGGGCATCAGCCCCAGCATTTT. It encodes CAIRSDRGHQPQHF.

This clone has only one observation. The V call is TRBV27, the J call TRBJ2-7; a weak D match, TRBD1 (5 bases). Germline-derived CDR1 and CDR2 are MNHEY and SMNVEV (reference sequence). V dropped 8 bases and J dropped 4 bases, with 18 bases sitting between them. The CDR3 spans 14 residues. The CDR3 DNA reads as TGTGCCAGCGGCTTGTGGGGCCCGGGTTACGAGCAGTACTTC. It yields the protein CASGLWGPGYEQYF.

This clone has only one observation. The chain links TRBV30 to TRBJ2-3; D remains ambiguous. The length of the CDR3 is 12 residues. Germline-derived CDR1 and CDR2 are GTSNPN and SVGIG (reference sequence). V was cut by 0 bases and J by 6 bases, with 7 bases left in between. CDR3 sequence reads: CAWSVLLDTQYF. The DNA of the CDR3 is TGTGCCTGGAGTGTACTGTTGGATACGCAGTATTTT.

This chain links TRBV7-9 with TRBJ1-3, with TRBD1 as a possible D gene (5 bases). Germline CDR1 is SEHNR and CDR2 is FQNEAQ (reference sequence). V was pared by 5 bases and J by 5 bases, with 25 bases between. This CDR3 has 18 amino acids. CDR3 DNA sequence: TGTGCCAGCAGCCCGGGTGGGGACTTGACGCCGGCCCGAAACACCATATATTTT. Residues: CASSPGGDLTPARNTIYF.

CDR3 sequence: CASSFRGVNTEAFF. The CDR3 nucleotides read TGCGCCAGCAGCTTCCGAGGTGTGAACACTGAAGCTTTCTTT. This chain joins TRBV5-1 and TRBJ1-1, with D unresolved. Trimming left V 2 bases short and J 0 bases short, with 8 bases between. From germline, CDR1 is SGHRS and CDR2 YFSETQ. This CDR3 is 14 amino acids long.